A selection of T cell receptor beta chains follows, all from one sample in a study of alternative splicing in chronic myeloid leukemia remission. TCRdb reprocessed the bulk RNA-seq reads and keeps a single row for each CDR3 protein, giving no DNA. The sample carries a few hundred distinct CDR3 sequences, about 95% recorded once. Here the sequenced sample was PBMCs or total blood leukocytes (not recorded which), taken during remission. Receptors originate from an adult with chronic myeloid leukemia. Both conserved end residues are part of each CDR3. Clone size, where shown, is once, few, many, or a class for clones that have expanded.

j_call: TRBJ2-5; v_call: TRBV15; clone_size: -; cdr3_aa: CATRAGGYQETQYF
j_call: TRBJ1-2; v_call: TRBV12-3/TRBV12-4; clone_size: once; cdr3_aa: CASLSQYPVGISVYGYTF
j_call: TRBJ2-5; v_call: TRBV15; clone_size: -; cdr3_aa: CATSQLYQETQYF
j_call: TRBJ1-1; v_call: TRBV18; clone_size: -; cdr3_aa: CASSGPDRGTEAFF
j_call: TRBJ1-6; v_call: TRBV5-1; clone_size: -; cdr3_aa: CASRRDTYNSPLHF
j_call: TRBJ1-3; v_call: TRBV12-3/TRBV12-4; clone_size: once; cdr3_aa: CASSGTWGRAGNTIYF
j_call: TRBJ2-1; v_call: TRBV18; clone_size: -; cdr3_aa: CASSPPVAGSGRNEQFF
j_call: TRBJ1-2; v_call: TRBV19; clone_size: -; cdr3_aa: CASSILGKADYGYTF
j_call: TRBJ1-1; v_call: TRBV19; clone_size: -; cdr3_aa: CASSSEDRGGWNTEAFF
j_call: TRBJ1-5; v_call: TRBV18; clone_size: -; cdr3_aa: CASSPPGTGGTEPQHF
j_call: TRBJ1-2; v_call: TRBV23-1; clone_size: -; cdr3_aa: CASSQSRTQRWWGYTF
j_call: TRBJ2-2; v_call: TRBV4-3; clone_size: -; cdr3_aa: CASSQVTRVTGELFF
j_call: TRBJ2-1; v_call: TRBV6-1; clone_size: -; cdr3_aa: CASTSGFGYNEQFF
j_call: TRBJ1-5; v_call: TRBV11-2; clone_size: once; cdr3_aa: CASSLETGFNQPQHF
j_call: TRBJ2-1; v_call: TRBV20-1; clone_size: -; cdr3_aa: CSADHYNEQFF
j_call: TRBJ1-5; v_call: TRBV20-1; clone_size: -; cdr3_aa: CSAAGDRWGQPQHF
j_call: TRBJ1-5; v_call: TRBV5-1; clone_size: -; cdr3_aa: CASSLFSNQPQHF
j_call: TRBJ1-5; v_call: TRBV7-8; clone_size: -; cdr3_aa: CASSLDEAGTNNQPQHF
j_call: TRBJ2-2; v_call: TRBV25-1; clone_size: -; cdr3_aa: CASSETGGSTGELFF
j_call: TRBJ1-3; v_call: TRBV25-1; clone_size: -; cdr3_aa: CASSESEAGNTIYF
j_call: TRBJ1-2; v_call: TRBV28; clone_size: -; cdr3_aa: CASSLPGRYYGYTF
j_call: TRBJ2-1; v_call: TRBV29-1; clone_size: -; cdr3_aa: CSVGQTYYNEQFF
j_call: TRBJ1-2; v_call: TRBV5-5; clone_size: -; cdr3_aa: CASSLLEDNANYGYTF
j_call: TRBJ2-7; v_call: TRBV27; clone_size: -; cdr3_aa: CASSSGQGMREQYF
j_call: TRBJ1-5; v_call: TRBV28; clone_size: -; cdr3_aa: CASSPAHSNQPQHF
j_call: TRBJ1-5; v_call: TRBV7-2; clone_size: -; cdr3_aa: CASSPRQGRQPQHF
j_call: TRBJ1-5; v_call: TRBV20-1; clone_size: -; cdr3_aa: CSARSGQSNQPQHF
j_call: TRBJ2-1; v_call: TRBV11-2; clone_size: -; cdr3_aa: CASSFPQTGQSSYNEQFF
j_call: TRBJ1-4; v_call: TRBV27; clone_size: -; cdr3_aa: CASSWTGSRREKLFF
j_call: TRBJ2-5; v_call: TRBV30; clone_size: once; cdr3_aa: CAWSNRGRGQETQYF
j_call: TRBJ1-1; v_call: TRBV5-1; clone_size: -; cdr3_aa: CASSRDANTEAFF
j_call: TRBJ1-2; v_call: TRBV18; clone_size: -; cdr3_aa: CASSLTLMTGGLEYGYTF
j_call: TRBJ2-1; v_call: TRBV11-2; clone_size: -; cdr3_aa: CASSLDIVGYSEQFF
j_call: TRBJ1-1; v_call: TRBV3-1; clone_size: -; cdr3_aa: CASSQSGIEAFF
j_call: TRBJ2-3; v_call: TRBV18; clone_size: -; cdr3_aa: CASSPIPRGRHTDTQYF
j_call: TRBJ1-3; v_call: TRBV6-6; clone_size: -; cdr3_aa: CASSYGRDRAGNTIYF
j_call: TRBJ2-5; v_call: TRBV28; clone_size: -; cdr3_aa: CASSFQGASETQYF
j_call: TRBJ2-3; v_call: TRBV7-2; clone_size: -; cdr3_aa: CASSPVQGGDTQYF
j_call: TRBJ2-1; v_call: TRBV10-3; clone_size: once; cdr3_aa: CAISAILSYNEQFF
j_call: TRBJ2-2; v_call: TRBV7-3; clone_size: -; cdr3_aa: CASSSPAGGLNTGELFF
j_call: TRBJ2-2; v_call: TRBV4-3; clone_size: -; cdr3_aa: CASSQDEGGDTGELFF
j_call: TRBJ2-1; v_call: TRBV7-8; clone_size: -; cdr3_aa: CASSLGYNEQFF
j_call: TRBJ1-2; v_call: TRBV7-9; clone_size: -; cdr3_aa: CASSTPGGANYGYTF
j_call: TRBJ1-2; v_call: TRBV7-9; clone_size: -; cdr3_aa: CASSSLGNSYGYTF
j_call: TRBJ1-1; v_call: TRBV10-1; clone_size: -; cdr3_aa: CASKARENTEAFF
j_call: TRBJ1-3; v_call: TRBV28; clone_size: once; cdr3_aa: CASRQGATGGNTIYF
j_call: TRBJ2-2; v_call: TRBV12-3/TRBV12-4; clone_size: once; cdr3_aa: CASTSTSRGGELFF
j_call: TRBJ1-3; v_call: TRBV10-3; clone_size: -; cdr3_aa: CAISEGRRGLTENTIYF
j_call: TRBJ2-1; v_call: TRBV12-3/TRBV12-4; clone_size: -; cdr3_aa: CASSFWSGGAGNEQFF
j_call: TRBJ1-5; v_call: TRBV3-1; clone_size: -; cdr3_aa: CASSPPGGGNQPQHF
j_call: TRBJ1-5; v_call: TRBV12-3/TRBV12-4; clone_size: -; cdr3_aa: CASSPGGQGPQHF
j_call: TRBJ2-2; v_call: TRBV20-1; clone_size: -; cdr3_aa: CSARDFLITGELFF
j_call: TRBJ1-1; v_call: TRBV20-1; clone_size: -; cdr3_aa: CSATETGGDTEAFF
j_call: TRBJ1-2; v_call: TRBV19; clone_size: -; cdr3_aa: CASSPGTGINYGYTF
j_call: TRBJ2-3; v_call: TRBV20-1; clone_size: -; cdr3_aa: CSPLRGDTDTQYF
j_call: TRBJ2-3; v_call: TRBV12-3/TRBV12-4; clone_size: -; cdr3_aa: CASSFSGATQYF
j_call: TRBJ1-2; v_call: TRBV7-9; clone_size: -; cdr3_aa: CASSRRQGSYGYTF
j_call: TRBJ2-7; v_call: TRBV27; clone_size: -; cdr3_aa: CASKSGDSKYEQYF